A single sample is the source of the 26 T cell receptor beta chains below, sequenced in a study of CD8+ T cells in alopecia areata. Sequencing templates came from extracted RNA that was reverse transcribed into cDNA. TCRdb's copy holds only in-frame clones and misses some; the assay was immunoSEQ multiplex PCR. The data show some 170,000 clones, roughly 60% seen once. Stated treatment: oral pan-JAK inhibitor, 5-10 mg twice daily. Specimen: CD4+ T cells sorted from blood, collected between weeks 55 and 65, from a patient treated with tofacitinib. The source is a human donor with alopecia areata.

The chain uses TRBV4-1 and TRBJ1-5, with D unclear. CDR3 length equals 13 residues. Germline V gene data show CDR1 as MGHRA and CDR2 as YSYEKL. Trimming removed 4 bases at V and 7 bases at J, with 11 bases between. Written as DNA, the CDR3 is TGCGCCAGCAGCCTAAGGCAGGAACAGCCCCAGCATTTT. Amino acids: CASSLRQEQPQHF.

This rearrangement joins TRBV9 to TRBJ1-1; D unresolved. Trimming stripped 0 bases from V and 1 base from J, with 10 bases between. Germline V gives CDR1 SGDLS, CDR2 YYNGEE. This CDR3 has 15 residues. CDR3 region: CASSVGATTNTEAFF. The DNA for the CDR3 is TGTGCCAGCAGCGTAGGTGCAACAACGAACACTGAAGCTTTCTTT.

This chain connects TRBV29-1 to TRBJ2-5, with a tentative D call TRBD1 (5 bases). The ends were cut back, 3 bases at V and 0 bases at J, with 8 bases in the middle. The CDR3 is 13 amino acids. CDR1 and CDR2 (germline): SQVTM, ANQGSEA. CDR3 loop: CSVDWGHQETQYF. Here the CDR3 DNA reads TGCAGCGTTGATTGGGGCCACCAAGAGACCCAGTACTTC.

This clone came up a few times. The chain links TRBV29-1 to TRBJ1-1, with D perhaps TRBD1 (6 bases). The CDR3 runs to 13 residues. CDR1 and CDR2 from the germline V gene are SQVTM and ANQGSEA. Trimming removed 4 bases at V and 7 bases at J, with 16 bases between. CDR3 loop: CSVVSGGRDEAFF. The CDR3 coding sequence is TGCAGCGTTGTCTCCGGGGGCCGGGATGAAGCTTTCTTT. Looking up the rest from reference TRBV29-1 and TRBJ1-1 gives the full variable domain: SAVISQKPSRDICQRGTSLTIQCQVDSQVTMMFWYRQQPGQSLTLIATANQGSEATYESGFVIDKFPISRPNLTFSTLTVSNMSPEDSSIYLCSVVSGGRDEAFFGQGTRLTVV.

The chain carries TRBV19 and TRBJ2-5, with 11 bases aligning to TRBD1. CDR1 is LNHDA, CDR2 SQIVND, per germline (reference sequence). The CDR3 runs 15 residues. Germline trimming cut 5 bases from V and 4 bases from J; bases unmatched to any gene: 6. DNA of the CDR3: TGTGCCAGTAGTTCCGGGACAGGGGGTCGAGAGACCCAGTACTTC. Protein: CASSSGTGGRETQYF.

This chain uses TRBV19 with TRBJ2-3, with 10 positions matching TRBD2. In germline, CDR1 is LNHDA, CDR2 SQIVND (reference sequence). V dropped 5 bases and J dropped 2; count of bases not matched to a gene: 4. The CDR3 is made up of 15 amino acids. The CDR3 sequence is CASSSLAGDTDTQYF. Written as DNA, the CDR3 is TGTGCCAGTAGTTCCCTAGCGGGGGACACAGATACGCAGTATTTT.

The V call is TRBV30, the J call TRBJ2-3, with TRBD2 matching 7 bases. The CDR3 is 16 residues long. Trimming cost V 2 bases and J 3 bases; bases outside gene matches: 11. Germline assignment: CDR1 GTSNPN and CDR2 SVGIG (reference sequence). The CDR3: CAWSPFGRGKTDTQYF. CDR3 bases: TGTGCCTGGAGTCCCTTCGGGCGGGGGAAAACAGATACGCAGTATTTT.

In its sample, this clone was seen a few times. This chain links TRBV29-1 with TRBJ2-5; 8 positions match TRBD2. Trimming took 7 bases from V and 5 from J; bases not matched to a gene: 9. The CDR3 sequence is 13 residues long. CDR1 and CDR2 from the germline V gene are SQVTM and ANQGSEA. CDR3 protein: CSESGGPTETQYF. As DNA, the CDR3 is TGCAGCGAAAGCGGGGGCCCTACGGAGACCCAGTACTTC.

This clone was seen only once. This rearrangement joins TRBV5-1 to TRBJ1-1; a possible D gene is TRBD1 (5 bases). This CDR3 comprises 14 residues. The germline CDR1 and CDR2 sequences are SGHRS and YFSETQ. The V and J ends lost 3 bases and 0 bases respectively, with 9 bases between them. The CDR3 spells CASSWTNLNTEAFF. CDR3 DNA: TGCGCCAGCAGCTGGACAAACTTGAACACTGAAGCTTTCTTT.

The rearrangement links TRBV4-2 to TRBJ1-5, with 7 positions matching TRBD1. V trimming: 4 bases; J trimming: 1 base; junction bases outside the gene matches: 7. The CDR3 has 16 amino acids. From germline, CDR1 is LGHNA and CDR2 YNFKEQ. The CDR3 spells CASSPRQGISNQPQHF. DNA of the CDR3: TGTGCCAGCAGCCCACGACAGGGAATAAGCAATCAGCCCCAGCATTTT.

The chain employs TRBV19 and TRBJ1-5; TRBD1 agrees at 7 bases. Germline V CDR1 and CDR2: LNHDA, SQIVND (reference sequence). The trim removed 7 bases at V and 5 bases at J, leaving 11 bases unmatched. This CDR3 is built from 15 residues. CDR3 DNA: TGTGCCAGTACCCGCCAGGGGGGTAGTGATCAGCCCCAGCATTTT. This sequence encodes CASTRQGGSDQPQHF.

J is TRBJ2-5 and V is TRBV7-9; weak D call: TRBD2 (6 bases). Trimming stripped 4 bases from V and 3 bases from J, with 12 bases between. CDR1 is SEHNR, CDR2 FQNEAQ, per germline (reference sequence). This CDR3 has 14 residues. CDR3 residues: CASSSRDLEETQYF. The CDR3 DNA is TGTGCCAGCAGCTCCCGGGACTTAGAAGAGACCCAGTACTTC.

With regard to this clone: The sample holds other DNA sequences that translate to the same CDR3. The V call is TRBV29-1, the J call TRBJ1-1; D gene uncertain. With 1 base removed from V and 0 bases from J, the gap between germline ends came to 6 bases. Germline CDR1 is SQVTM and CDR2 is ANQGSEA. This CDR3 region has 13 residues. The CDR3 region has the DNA TGCAGCGTTGAAGGCAGAATGAACACTGAAGCTTTCTTT. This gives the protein CSVEGRMNTEAFF.

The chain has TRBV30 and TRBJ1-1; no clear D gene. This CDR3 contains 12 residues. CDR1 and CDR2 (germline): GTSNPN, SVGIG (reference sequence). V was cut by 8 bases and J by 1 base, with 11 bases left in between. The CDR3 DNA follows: TGTGCCGAACAGCCGACGAACACTGAAGCTTTCTTT. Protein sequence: CAEQPTNTEAFF.

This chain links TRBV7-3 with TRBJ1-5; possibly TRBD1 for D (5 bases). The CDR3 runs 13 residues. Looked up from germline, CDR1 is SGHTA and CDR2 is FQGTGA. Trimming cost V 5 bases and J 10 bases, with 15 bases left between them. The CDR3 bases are TGTGCCAGCAGCCTCGGACACCCGGGACCCCAGCATTTT. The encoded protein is CASSLGHPGPQHF. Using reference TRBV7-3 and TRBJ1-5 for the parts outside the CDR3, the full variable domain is GAGVSQTPSNKVTEKGKYVELRCDPISGHTALYWYRQSLGQGPEFLIYFQGTGAADDSGLPNDRFFAVRPEGSVSTLKIQRTERGDSAVYLCASSLGHPGPQHFGDGTRLSIL.

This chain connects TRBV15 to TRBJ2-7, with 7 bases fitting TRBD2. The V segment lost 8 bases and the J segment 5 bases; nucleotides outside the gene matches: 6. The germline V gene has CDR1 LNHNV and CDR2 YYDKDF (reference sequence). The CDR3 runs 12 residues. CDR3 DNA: TGTGCCACCGCATCTGGGAGGGACGAGCAGTACTTC. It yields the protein CATASGRDEQYF. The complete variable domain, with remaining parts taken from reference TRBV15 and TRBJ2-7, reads DAMVIQNPRYQVTQFGKPVTLSCSQTLNHNVMYWYQQKSSQAPKLLFHYYDKDFNNEADTPDNFQSRRPNTSFCFLDIRSPGLGDTAMYLCATASGRDEQYFGPGTRLTVT.

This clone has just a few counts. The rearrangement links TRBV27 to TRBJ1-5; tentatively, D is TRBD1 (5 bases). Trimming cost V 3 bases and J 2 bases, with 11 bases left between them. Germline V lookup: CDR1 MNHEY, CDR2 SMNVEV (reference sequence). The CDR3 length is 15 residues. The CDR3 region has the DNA TGTGCCAGCAGTTTCGCTGGGGGAGGCAATCAGCCCCAGCATTTT. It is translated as CASSFAGGGNQPQHF.

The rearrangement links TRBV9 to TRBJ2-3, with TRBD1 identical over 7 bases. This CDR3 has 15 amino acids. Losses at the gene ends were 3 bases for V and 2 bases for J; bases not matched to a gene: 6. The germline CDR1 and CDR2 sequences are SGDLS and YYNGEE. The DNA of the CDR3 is TGTGCCAGCAGCGAAAAGGGACAGCCCACAGATACGCAGTATTTT. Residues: CASSEKGQPTDTQYF.

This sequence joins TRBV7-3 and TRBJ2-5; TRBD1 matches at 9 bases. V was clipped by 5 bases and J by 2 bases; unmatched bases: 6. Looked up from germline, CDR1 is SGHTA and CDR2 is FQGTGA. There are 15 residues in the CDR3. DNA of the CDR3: TGTGCCAGCAGCCCCGGACAGGGGAGGCAAGAGACCCAGTACTTC. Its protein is CASSPGQGRQETQYF.

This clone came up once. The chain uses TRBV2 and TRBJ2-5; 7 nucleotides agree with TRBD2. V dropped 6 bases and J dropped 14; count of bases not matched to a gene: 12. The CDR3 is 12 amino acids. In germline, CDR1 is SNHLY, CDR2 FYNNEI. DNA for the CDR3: TGTGCCAGCAGCAGACTAGCCCGCACCCCCTACTTC. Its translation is CASSRLARTPYF.

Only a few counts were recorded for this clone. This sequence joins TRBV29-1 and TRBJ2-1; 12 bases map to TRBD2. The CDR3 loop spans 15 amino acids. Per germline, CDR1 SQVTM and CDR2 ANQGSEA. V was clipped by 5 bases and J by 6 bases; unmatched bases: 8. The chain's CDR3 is CSVSWTSGVGNEQFF. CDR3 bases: TGCAGCGTTAGCTGGACTAGCGGGGTTGGCAATGAGCAGTTCTTC.

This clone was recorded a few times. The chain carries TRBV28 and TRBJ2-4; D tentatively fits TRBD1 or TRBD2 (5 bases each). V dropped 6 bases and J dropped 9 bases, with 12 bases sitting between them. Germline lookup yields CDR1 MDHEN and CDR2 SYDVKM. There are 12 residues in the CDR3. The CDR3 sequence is CASRDGTTIQYF. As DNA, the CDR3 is TGTGCCAGCAGGGACGGGACGACCATTCAGTACTTC.

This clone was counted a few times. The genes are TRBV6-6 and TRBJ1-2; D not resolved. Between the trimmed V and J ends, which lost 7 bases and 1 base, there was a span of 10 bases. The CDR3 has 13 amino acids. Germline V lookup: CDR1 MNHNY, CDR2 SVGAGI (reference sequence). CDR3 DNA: TGTGCCAGCACTCCGGGAGTTAACTATGGCTACACCTTC. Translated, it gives CASTPGVNYGYTF.

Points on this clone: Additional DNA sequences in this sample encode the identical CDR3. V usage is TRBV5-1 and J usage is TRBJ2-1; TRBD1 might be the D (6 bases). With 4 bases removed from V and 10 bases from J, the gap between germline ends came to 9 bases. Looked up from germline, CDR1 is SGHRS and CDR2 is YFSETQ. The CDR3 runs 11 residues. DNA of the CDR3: TGCGCCAGCAGCCCGGACAGAGAGCAGTTCTTC. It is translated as CASSPDREQFF.

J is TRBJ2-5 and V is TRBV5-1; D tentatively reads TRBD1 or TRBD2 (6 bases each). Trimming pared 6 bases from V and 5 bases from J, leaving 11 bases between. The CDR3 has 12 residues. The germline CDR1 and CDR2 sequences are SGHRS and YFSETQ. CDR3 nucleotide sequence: TGCGCCAGCAAGGGGGGCCCTGAGACCCAGTACTTC. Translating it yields CASKGGPETQYF.

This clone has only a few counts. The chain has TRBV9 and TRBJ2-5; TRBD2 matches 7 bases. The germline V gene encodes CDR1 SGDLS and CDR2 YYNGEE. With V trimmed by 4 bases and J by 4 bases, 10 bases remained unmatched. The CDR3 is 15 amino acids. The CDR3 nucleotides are TGTGCCAGCAGCCCCCGCGGGGGACCTCGAGAGACCCAGTACTTC. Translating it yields CASSPRGGPRETQYF.